What follows are 18 T cell receptor beta chains derived from one specimen sequenced in a study of T cells in Graves' hyperthyroidism and ophthalmopathy. Template material for amplifying TCR beta CDR3 regions consisted of RNA transcripts. A set of HTBI primers served as the primers for a first-round RT-PCR of the TCR CDR3. MiXCR, applied by TCRdb to the multiplex PCR reads, yields one record per CDR3 protein. The sample shows 500,000 to 750,000 distinct CDR3 sequences, about 43% of them seen only once. The sample consisted of peripheral blood or thyroid tissue (not recorded which). The receptors were gathered from a woman younger than 30 with Graves' hyperthyroidism.

This clonotype was seen a few times. The chain uses TRBV7-2 and TRBJ1-2; D call uncertain. Trimming left V 1 base short and J 8 bases short, with 11 bases between. CDR3 length equals 13 residues. Germline V gives CDR1 SGHTA, CDR2 FQGNSA. The CDR3 coding sequence is TGTGCCAGCAGCTTAGATCCAGGTCACGGCTACACCTTC. Its translation: CASSLDPGHGYTF.

CDR3: CASSFSRLAGGETQYF. Here the CDR3 DNA reads TGTGCCAGCAGCTTTTCACGACTAGCGGGAGGGGAGACCCAGTACTTC. This chain connects TRBV5-4 to TRBJ2-5, with TRBD2 identical over 14 bases. Germline loops: CDR1 SGHNT, CDR2 YYREEE (reference sequence). V shed 2 bases and J 5 bases; nucleotides not matched to a gene: 5. This CDR3 spans 16 amino acids.

Details on this clonotype: A junction boundary mismatches the germline segment, possibly from a read error. This chain joins TRBV20-1 and TRBJ1-1; maybe TRBD1 (5 bases). The V gene's germline CDR1 is DFQATT and CDR2 SNEGSKA (reference sequence). This CDR3 has 11 residues. The CDR3 sequence is CSATMDTGAFF. Here the CDR3 DNA reads TGCAGTGCTACCATGGACACTGGAGCTTTCTTT.

This clonotype was seen many times. The junction does not match germline at one end; this may be a read error. The chain couples TRBV20-1 to TRBJ1-5, with TRBD1 as a possible D gene (6 bases). The CDR3 is 12 residues long. Germline V gene sequence: CDR1 DFQATT, CDR2 SNEGSKA (reference sequence). CDR3 in DNA: TGCAGTGCTAGAGCTCCCGGGGGGGGCCACGATTTT. It translates to CSARAPGGGHDF.

In this sample, this clonotype turned up many times. This sequence joins TRBV2 and TRBJ1-1; D uncertain. Deletions cut 1 base from V and 2 bases from J, with 11 bases between. The CDR3 covers 15 residues. Germline V CDR1 and CDR2: SNHLY, FYNNEI. This CDR3 reads CASSEEAGPNTEAFF. The CDR3 region has the DNA TGTGCCAGCAGTGAAGAGGCAGGTCCAAACACTGAAGCTTTCTTT.

The genes are TRBV11-3 and TRBJ1-4, with a tentative D call TRBD1 (5 bases). In germline, CDR1 is SGHNT, CDR2 YENEEA. V shed 5 bases and J shed 10 bases, with 20 bases lying between them. The CDR3 totals 15 residues. The CDR3 bases are TGTGCCAGCAGCCCCCGGGGCCTTGAAATGGGAAAACTGTTTTTT. Its translation: CASSPRGLEMGKLFF.

Ten or more counts support this clonotype. CDR3 DNA sequence: TGTGCCAGCAGTGAACGGGGCTCTGAAGCTTTCTTT. This translates into CASSERGSEAFF. This chain links TRBV6-1 with TRBJ1-1; D might be TRBD1 (5 bases). The germline V gene has CDR1 MNHNS and CDR2 SASEGT. This CDR3 has 12 residues. Trimming cost V 2 bases and J 6 bases, with 7 bases left between them.

The chain has TRBV5-5 and TRBJ1-4, with D unresolved. CDR3 length: 14 residues. In germline, CDR1 is SGHKS, CDR2 YYEKEE (reference sequence). V gave up 3 bases and J gave up 8 bases, with 14 bases separating them. CDR3: CASSSNTKPEKLFF. The CDR3 DNA follows: TGTGCCAGCAGCTCAAACACGAAACCCGAAAAACTGTTTTTT. The variable domain in full, with the rest retrieved from reference TRBV5-5 and TRBJ1-4, is DAGVTQSPTHLIKTRGQQVTLRCSPISGHKSVSWYQQVLGQGPQFIFQYYEKEERGRGNFPDRFSARQFPNYSSELNVNALLLGDSALYLCASSSNTKPEKLFFGSGTQLSVL.

A note on this clonotype: The CDR3 does not close with the conserved phenylalanine or tryptophan, likely indicating a read error. The DNA is left out, because the CDR3 cannot be placed on it with certainty; the CDR3 is given as TCRdb lists it. J is TRBJ1-4 and V is TRBV7-8. The germline CDR1 and CDR2 sequences are SGHVS and FQNEAQ. Inclusive of both ends, the CDR3 amounts to 8 amino acids. The chain's CDR3 is CASSLVTA.

Concerning this clonotype itself: A much bigger clone sits one base away, suggesting this may be a read error. The chain combines TRBV11-3 with TRBJ2-7, with TRBD1 identical over 9 bases. V shed 4 bases and J 3 bases; nucleotides not matched to a gene: 4. The CDR3 covers 14 residues. Germline V CDR1 and CDR2: SGHNT, YENEEA. The CDR3 loop reads CASSSQGAVYEQYF. DNA of the CDR3: TGTGCCAGCAGCTCACAGGGGGCCGTCTACGAGCAGTACTTC. Supplemented by reference TRBV11-3 and TRBJ2-7, the full variable domain reads EAGVVQSPRYKIIEKKQPVAFWCNPISGHNTLYWYLQNLGQGPELLIRYENEEAVDDSQLPKDRFSAERLKGVDSTLKIQPAELGDSAVYLCASSSQGAVYEQYFGPGTRLTVT.

This clonotype was counted ten times or more. The chain joins TRBV6-1 to TRBJ1-1, with a tentative D call TRBD1 (5 bases). CDR3 size: 14 residues. CDR1 is MNHNS and CDR2 is SASEGT in the germline V gene. Deletions cut 2 bases from V and 4 bases from J, with 11 bases between. CDR3 loop: CASSEREGSTEAFF. The CDR3 region has the DNA TGTGCCAGCAGTGAAAGGGAGGGGAGCACTGAAGCTTTCTTT.

The chain is built from TRBV11-2 and TRBJ2-3; 9 nucleotides agree with TRBD1. The germline CDR1 and CDR2 sequences are SGHAT and FQNNGV. The CDR3 totals 15 residues. Germline trimming cut 2 bases from V and 1 base from J; bases unmatched to any gene: 1. CDR3 residues: CASSLRDRGTDTQYF. In DNA, the CDR3 is TGTGCCAGCAGCTTACGGGACAGGGGCACAGATACGCAGTATTTT.

Comment on this clonotype: A much larger clone differs by one base, so this may be a read error. In this CDR3 the conserved last residue, phenylalanine or tryptophan, is missing, so a read error is likely. The chain is built from TRBV11-2 and TRBJ1-3, with TRBD1 as a possible D gene (5 bases). Germline loops: CDR1 SGHAT, CDR2 FQNNGV. This CDR3 is built from 15 residues. V was shortened by 2 bases and J by 3 bases, with 11 bases between the two germline ends. CDR3 in amino acids: CASSLTGLFGNTIYS. The CDR3 DNA reads TGTGCCAGCAGCTTAACGGGACTATTTGGAAACACCATATATTCT.

This clonotype appeared many times. The chain is built from TRBV5-5 and TRBJ2-7; D gene unclear. Trimming cost V 1 base and J 6 bases, with 8 bases left between them. The germline V gene has CDR1 SGHKS and CDR2 YYEKEE (reference sequence). The CDR3 is 12 residues long. For the CDR3, the DNA is TGTGCCAGCAGCTTGATTGCTACCGAGCAGTACTTC. Translation gives CASSLIATEQYF.

This clonotype was seen repeatedly, ten times or more. The chain employs TRBV7-2 and TRBJ1-1; D unresolved. The CDR3 has 15 amino acids. CDR1 SGHTA and CDR2 FQGNSA come from the germline V gene. The V end lost 5 bases, the J end lost 0 bases, and 13 bases lay between the germline ends. CDR3 sequence: CASSEEVQMNTEAFF. The CDR3 coding sequence is TGTGCCAGCAGCGAAGAAGTACAGATGAACACTGAAGCTTTCTTT.

This clonotype occurred many times. J is TRBJ2-2 and V is TRBV5-5, with D uncertain. V dropped 0 bases and J dropped 7 bases, with 7 bases sitting between them. The CDR3 length is 13 residues. Germline loops: CDR1 SGHKS, CDR2 YYEKEE (reference sequence). The CDR3 is CASSLGRVGELFF. The CDR3 nucleotides read TGTGCCAGCAGCTTGGGACGGGTCGGGGAGCTGTTTTTT.

The chain links TRBV29-1 to TRBJ2-6; tentatively, D is TRBD2 (6 bases). V was pared by 4 bases and J by 3 bases, with 13 bases between. Germline assignment: CDR1 SQVTM and CDR2 ANQGSEA. The CDR3 has 15 amino acids. In nucleotides, the CDR3 is TGCAGCGTTGGGGGGGAGGTCGGTGGGGCCAACGTCCTGACTTTC. Its translation: CSVGGEVGGANVLTF.

This clonotype was detected many times. This rearrangement joins TRBV6-5 to TRBJ1-1; maybe TRBD1 (5 bases). CDR1 is MNHEY and CDR2 is SVGAGI in the germline V gene. The CDR3 covers 14 residues. V lost 7 bases and J lost 0, with 12 bases in between. DNA of the CDR3: TGTGCCAGCACTCGGGACGGGATGAACACTGAAGCTTTCTTT. This translates into CASTRDGMNTEAFF.